This TCR beta chain was found in a study of tumor and adjacent non-tumor tissue in lung cancer. Background on the study: Patients were aged about 30 to 80, about ten men and roughly 5 women, stage I to III.

The library came from three nested PCR rounds adapted from ARM-PCR protocols. TCRdb passed the multiplex PCR reads through MiXCR, listing each CDR3 protein once. The sample yields roughly 67,000 distinct CDR3 sequences, roughly three fifths seen once. General study points: TCR diversity was significantly greater in tumor than normal lung tissue. Shorter survival was associated with higher TCR diversity in tumors.

Remarks on this clonotype: Its antigen is undetermined. A much larger clone differs by one base, so this may be a read error.

This sample's RNA came from whole unsorted tissue. After removal of 4 bases from V and 2 bases from J, the junction contained 5 bases not matched to a gene. The CDR3 has 13 amino acids. Germline-derived CDR1 and CDR2 are GTSNPN and SVGIG (reference sequence). The sequencing input was lung tumor tissue. This clonotype was obtained from a man aged 50 to 59 with non-small cell lung cancer. V is TRBV30 and J is TRBJ2-7; 7 bases align to TRBD1. CDR3 DNA: TGTGCCTGGATAGGACAGGCCGCCTACGAGCAGTACTTC. It specifies CAWIGQAAYEQYF. The complete variable domain, with remaining parts taken from reference TRBV30 and TRBJ2-7, reads SQTIHQWPATLVQPVGSPLSLECTVEGTSNPNLYWYRQAAGRGLQLLFYSVGIGQISSEVPQNLSASRPQDRQFILSSKKLLLSDSGFYLCAWIGQAAYEQYFGPGTRLTVT.